This TCR beta chain was retrieved from a study of T cells in Graves' hyperthyroidism and ophthalmopathy. RNA transcripts served as the template for amplifying TCR beta CDR3 regions. HTBI primers drove first-round RT-PCR of the TCR CDR3. MiXCR, run by TCRdb on the multiplex PCR reads, gives a single entry per CDR3 protein. This sample has under 450,000 distinct CDR3 sequences, with about 13% found just once. This clonotype showed up just a few times. The antigen is unknown. Patients showing uncontrolled infection, other autoimmune disease, pregnancy or lactation were ineligible. The study collected blood at first hyperthyroidism diagnosis, before any ophthalmopathy symptoms arose. Trimming shortened V by 2 bases and J by 4 bases, and 11 bases separated the two germline ends. The CDR3 runs 15 residues. Germline V lookup: CDR1 MNHNS, CDR2 SASEGT. Study-wide results and limits: Blood samples included most of the expanded thyroid clonotypes exceeding 0.001.

The sequence was collected from a man aged 25-45 years with Graves' hyperthyroidism that later progressed to Graves' ophthalmopathy. The sequenced material came from blood. V usage is TRBV6-1 and J usage is TRBJ2-2, with D possibly matching TRBD2 (5 bases). CDR3 bases: TGTGCCAGCAGTGAAATAACGGGATCCACCGGGGAGCTGTTTTTT. As protein: CASSEITGSTGELFF.